These 6 T cell receptor beta chains originate from one sample sequenced in a study of T-cell reconstitution after alpha-beta-depleted transplantation in children. Unique molecular identifiers featured in how the TCRbeta library was prepared. Using its own MiXCR run on the PCR reads, TCRdb lists one record per CDR3 protein. The repertoire holds 98,000 or so distinct CDR3 sequences, with around 6.4% as singletons. The sample was PBMCs, mostly from graft donor cells, taken 360 days after TCRalphabeta/CD19-depleted stem cell transplant. The receptors stem from a male patient between 2 and 10 years old who had a stem cell transplant for acute lymphoblastic leukemia, so the T cells may come from the graft donor.

This clonotype was recorded at least ten times. This chain joins TRBV5-6 and TRBJ1-5; the D is unclear. This CDR3 is built from 14 residues. V shed 3 bases and J shed 6 bases, with 13 bases lying between them. Germline V lookup: CDR1 SGHDT, CDR2 YYEEEE. DNA for the CDR3: TGTGCCAGCAGCTCCGTAGGAGATGGTCAGCCCCAGCATTTT. Its protein is CASSSVGDGQPQHF.

This clonotype appeared many times. V and J are TRBV4-3 and TRBJ2-1; D is perhaps TRBD1 (6 bases). This CDR3 spans 17 amino acids. V dropped 0 bases and J dropped 6 bases, with 18 bases sitting between them. Germline CDR1 is LGHNA and CDR2 is YSLEER. The CDR3: CASSQDPDRYRFNEQFF. DNA for the CDR3: TGCGCCAGCAGCCAAGATCCCGACAGGTATCGATTCAATGAGCAGTTCTTC.

The J gene is TRBJ1-5, the V gene TRBV20-1; D remains unclear. Germline CDR1 reads DFQATT; CDR2 reads SNEGSKA (reference sequence). The CDR3 is made up of 13 amino acids. V gave up 7 bases and J gave up 0 bases, with 10 bases separating them. The CDR3 sequence: CSGEGGSNQPQHF. CDR3 DNA: TGCAGTGGAGAAGGAGGTAGCAATCAGCCCCAGCATTTT.

This clonotype was seen many times. The chain links TRBV7-2 to TRBJ2-1; 7 bases line up with TRBD2. After removal of 4 bases from V and 4 bases from J, the junction contained 13 bases not matched to a gene. The CDR3 totals 17 residues. The germline V gene encodes CDR1 SGHTA and CDR2 FQGNSA. The CDR3 loop is CASSSTGRWTRYNEQFF. CDR3 DNA sequence: TGTGCCAGCAGCTCGACTGGACGGTGGACTAGGTACAATGAGCAGTTCTTC.

This clonotype came up many times. The chain links TRBV15 to TRBJ2-3; 9 bases map to TRBD2. The CDR3 is 13 residues long. Germline CDR1 and CDR2: LNHNV and YYDKDF (reference sequence). V trimming: 5 bases; J trimming: 6 bases; junction bases outside the gene matches: 3. CDR3: CATSGGLADTQYF. The CDR3 DNA sequence: TGTGCCACCAGCGGTGGACTAGCGGATACGCAGTATTTT.

This clonotype was observed a handful of times. J is TRBJ1-2 and V is TRBV27; 9 nucleotides align to TRBD1. Germline V gene data show CDR1 as MNHEY and CDR2 as SMNVEV (reference sequence). Trimming at V came to 5 bases and at J to 3 bases, leaving 7 bases not matched to a gene. This CDR3 contains 15 residues. In DNA form, the CDR3 reads TGTGCCAGCAGTGCCTTACAGGGGGCGGACTATGGCTACACCTTC. This translates into CASSALQGADYGYTF.